The 28 T cell receptor beta chains given below trace back to one sample, sequenced in a study of T-cell memory formation after mild COVID-19. TCRdb re-called the 5' RACE reads through MiXCR, storing one row per CDR3 protein. Of roughly 62,000 distinct CDR3 sequences in the sample, 9.3% were seen once. Sequences were obtained from PBMCs or a T cell subset sorted from them (not recorded which). The source is a man aged 18-30 years who had mild COVID-19 (a few samples of this study predate the infection). Cell type and time point are not known.

The chain couples TRBV5-1 to TRBJ1-2; 7 bases fit TRBD1. The CDR3 covers 12 residues. After removal of 4 bases from V and 10 bases from J, the junction contained 7 bases not matched to a gene. Germline V gives CDR1 SGHRS, CDR2 YFSETQ. The CDR3 is CASSPRDSDYTF. As DNA, the CDR3 is TGCGCCAGCAGCCCGCGGGACAGTGACTACACCTTC.

This clonotype was counted a few times. The J gene is TRBJ2-7, the V gene TRBV2; tentatively, D is TRBD1 (5 bases). CDR3 size: 15 residues. Trimming stripped 2 bases from V and 1 base from J, with 12 bases between. The germline V gene encodes CDR1 SNHLY and CDR2 FYNNEI. As DNA, the CDR3 is TGTGCCAGCAGTGAAATGGGCAGGGCGTCCTACGAGCAGTACTTC. Protein: CASSEMGRASYEQYF.

The chain uses TRBV11-2 and TRBJ2-1; D uncertain. The CDR3 loop spans 14 amino acids. Per the germline V gene, CDR1 is SGHAT and CDR2 is FQNNGV. V lost 3 bases and J lost 6, with 12 bases in between. Written as DNA, the CDR3 is TGTGCCAGCAGCTTGGGGTTTGTACTCAATGAGCAGTTCTTC. It yields the protein CASSLGFVLNEQFF.

The table lists this clonotype with many counts. The CDR3: CASSPLGVGAYNEQFF. The CDR3 DNA reads as TGTGCCAGCAGCCCTTTGGGGGTGGGGGCCTACAATGAGCAGTTCTTC. The V call is TRBV7-2, the J call TRBJ2-1; D is perhaps TRBD1 or TRBD2 (5 bases each). From germline, CDR1 is SGHTA and CDR2 FQGNSA. CDR3 length equals 16 residues. V lost 5 bases to trimming and J lost 2 bases, with 16 bases between them.

This chain uses TRBV9 with TRBJ2-3; 10 nucleotides align to TRBD2. This CDR3 is built from 19 residues. Germline CDR1 is SGDLS and CDR2 is YYNGEE. The trim removed 0 bases at V and 0 bases at J, leaving 10 bases unmatched. CDR3 coding DNA: TGTGCCAGCAGCGTAGGGGTAGCGGGGGGCACTACTAGCACAGATACGCAGTATTTT. Its protein product is CASSVGVAGGTTSTDTQYF.

This clonotype was counted many times. The V and J genes are TRBV7-9 and TRBJ2-5, with D possibly being TRBD2 (7 bases). The germline V and J ends were trimmed by 3 bases and 5 bases, with 13 bases remaining between them. The CDR3 length is 14 residues. Germline V gives CDR1 SEHNR, CDR2 FQNEAQ (reference sequence). The CDR3 here is CASSFGGPWETQYF. In DNA form, the CDR3 reads TGTGCCAGCAGCTTCGGGGGGCCGTGGGAGACCCAGTACTTC.

This sequence joins TRBV3-1 and TRBJ2-5, with TRBD2 matching 14 bases. Germline CDR1 LGHDT, CDR2 YNNKEL (reference sequence). V lost 1 base and J lost 9; bases outside the gene matches: 4. This CDR3 comprises 15 residues. The DNA for the CDR3 is TGTGCCAGCAGCCAAGCGGGACTAGCGGGGGTGGCCCAGTACTTC. Its protein is CASSQAGLAGVAQYF.

This clonotype has a count of ten or more. The CDR3 DNA reads TGCGCCAGCAGCCAACGCCAGGGGGGACCCTACGAGCAGTACTTC. It yields the protein CASSQRQGGPYEQYF. The chain uses TRBV4-1 and TRBJ2-7; possibly TRBD1 for D (7 bases). CDR1 and CDR2 from the germline V gene are MGHRA and YSYEKL. The CDR3 is made up of 15 amino acids. V was cut by 2 bases and J by 2 bases, with 13 bases left in between.

V and J are TRBV6-7 and TRBJ2-7, with TRBD2 identical over 9 bases. TRBV6-7 counts as an open reading frame of uncertain function. The CDR3 spans 16 residues. The V gene end was trimmed by 0 bases and the J gene end by 9 bases; junction bases not matched to a gene: 12. In DNA, the CDR3 is TGTGCCAGCAGTTACTCGAAGGCGGGGGGGCCGTTGGCGCAGTACGTC. This sequence encodes CASSYSKAGGPLAQYV.

This clonotype was found many times. V gene TRBV5-4 combines with J gene TRBJ2-6, with D tentatively TRBD1 (5 bases). V shed 2 bases and J shed 0 bases, with 9 bases lying between them. CDR1 is SGHNT, CDR2 YYREEE, per germline (reference sequence). The CDR3 sequence is 16 residues long. The CDR3 bases are TGTGCCAGCAGCTTCTACAGGAACTCTGGGGCCAACGTCCTGACTTTC. Amino acids: CASSFYRNSGANVLTF.

This chain joins TRBV12-3 or TRBV12-4 and TRBJ2-1, with TRBD2 matching over 14 bases. The CDR3 sequence is 17 residues long. V trimming: 5 bases; J trimming: 0 bases; junction bases outside the gene matches: 3. The CDR3 sequence is CASSRLAGGSSYNEQFF. CDR3 coding DNA: TGTGCCAGCAGTAGACTAGCGGGGGGGAGCTCCTACAATGAGCAGTTCTTC.

This clonotype has just a few counts. The CDR3 nucleotides read TGTGCCATCAGTGAAGGGAATCAGCCCCAGCATTTT. Protein: CAISEGNQPQHF. The chain carries TRBV10-3 and TRBJ1-5; no clear D gene. Germline assignment: CDR1 ENHRY and CDR2 SYGVKD. This CDR3 contains 12 residues. V lost 3 bases and J lost 4, with 4 bases in between.

This clonotype was seen ten or more times. The rearrangement uses TRBV29-1 and TRBJ2-3; 8 bases match TRBD2. Per the germline V gene, CDR1 is SQVTM and CDR2 is ANQGSEA. The V and J ends lost 4 bases and 1 base, in that order; junction bases with no gene match: 4. This CDR3 is 14 amino acids long. For the CDR3, the DNA is TGCAGCGTTGCTCGGGGGGGCGGCACAGATACGCAGTATTTT. Translation: CSVARGGGTDTQYF.

This clonotype was counted ten times or more. The chain links TRBV7-6 to TRBJ2-3, with 8 bases aligning to TRBD2. Trimming removed 5 bases from V and 11 bases from J; junction bases left unmatched: 12. The CDR3 has 14 residues. In germline, CDR1 is SGHVS, CDR2 FNYEAQ. The chain's CDR3 is CASSPLGSGVGQYF. The CDR3 DNA is TGTGCCAGCAGCCCCTTGGGTAGCGGGGTTGGGCAGTATTTT. The variable domain in full, completed from reference TRBV7-6 and TRBJ2-3, reads GAGVSQSPRYKVTKRGQDVALRCDPISGHVSLYWYRQALGQGPEFLTYFNYEAQQDKSGLPNDRFSAERPEGSISTLTIQRTEQRDSAMYRCASSPLGSGVGQYFGPGTRLTVL.

This clonotype was recorded at least ten times. The chain's CDR3 is CASSQSGGFYGTQYF. The CDR3 DNA reads TGCGCCAGCAGCCAGTCAGGCGGGTTCTACGGTACGCAGTATTTT. This sequence joins TRBV4-3 and TRBJ2-3; possibly TRBD2 for D (5 bases). The V and J ends lost 3 bases and 8 bases respectively, with 18 bases between them. The CDR3 loop spans 15 amino acids. The germline V gene has CDR1 LGHNA and CDR2 YSLEER.

This clonotype occurred many times. An end of the junction differs from the germline gene, which may be a read error. The chain recombines TRBV6-6 with TRBJ2-7; 10 bases align to TRBD1. This CDR3 has 16 amino acids. From germline, CDR1 is MNHNY and CDR2 SVGAGI (reference sequence). CDR3 sequence reads: CASSDSHGTGDYEQYF. CDR3 bases: TGTGCCAGCAGTGACTCCCACGGGACAGGGGACTACGAGCAGTACTTC.

This clonotype occurred many times. The rearrangement joins TRBV15 to TRBJ1-1; D uncertain. Germline V gene sequence: CDR1 LNHNV, CDR2 YYDKDF (reference sequence). The CDR3 has 14 amino acids. The V end was cut by 3 bases, the J end by 4 bases, with 12 bases between. In DNA form, the CDR3 reads TGTGCCACCAGCAGGTGGGTAGTGGGCACTGAAGCTTTCTTT. This gives the protein CATSRWVVGTEAFF. The full variable domain, its missing parts supplied by reference TRBV15 and TRBJ1-1, is DAMVIQNPRYQVTQFGKPVTLSCSQTLNHNVMYWYQQKSSQAPKLLFHYYDKDFNNEADTPDNFQSRRPNTSFCFLDIRSPGLGDTAMYLCATSRWVVGTEAFFGQGTRLTVV.

Ten or more counts support this clonotype. The V and J genes are TRBV6-5 and TRBJ2-1, with 10 positions matching TRBD2. The CDR3 spans 17 residues. In germline, CDR1 is MNHEY, CDR2 SVGAGI. J lost 0 bases, V lost 2 bases, and 4 bases had no gene match. CDR3 bases: TGTGCCAGCAGTTACCCCGCTAGCGGGGGCTCCTACAATGAGCAGTTCTTC. It translates to CASSYPASGGSYNEQFF.

The chain is built from TRBV7-2 and TRBJ1-2; a possible D gene is TRBD1 (5 bases). The length of the CDR3 is 14 residues. Germline CDR1 is SGHTA and CDR2 is FQGNSA. The ends were cut back, 4 bases at V and 5 bases at J, with 14 bases in the middle. The CDR3 loop reads CASSWDGDRYGYTF. Written as DNA, the CDR3 is TGTGCCAGCAGCTGGGACGGAGACCGGTATGGCTACACCTTC.

This clonotype showed up just a few times. This chain joins TRBV5-1 and TRBJ2-3, with TRBD2 as a possible D gene (6 bases). Between the trimmed V and J ends, which lost 0 bases and 11 bases, there was a span of 22 bases. The germline V gene has CDR1 SGHRS and CDR2 YFSETQ. This CDR3 comprises 16 residues. The CDR3 DNA follows: TGCGCCAGCAGCTTGGAACTAGCACCCGGTCTAGGAAAGCAGTATTTT. Encoded protein: CASSLELAPGLGKQYF.

This clonotype was observed at least ten times. The gene calls are TRBV20-1 and TRBJ1-2, with 9 nucleotides matching TRBD1. In germline, CDR1 is DFQATT, CDR2 SNEGSKA (reference sequence). The CDR3 runs 12 residues. The trim removed 6 bases at V and 5 bases at J, leaving 4 bases unmatched. Here the CDR3 DNA reads TGCAGTGCCCAGACAGGGGGTTATGGCTACACCTTC. Translated, it gives CSAQTGGYGYTF.

This clonotype was recorded a few times. The V gene is TRBV6-2 or TRBV6-3, the J gene TRBJ2-1, with TRBD1 as a possible D gene (5 bases). The germline V and J ends were trimmed by 2 bases and 8 bases, with 22 bases remaining between them. Germline CDR1 reads MNHEY; CDR2 reads SVGEGT. The CDR3 runs to 17 residues. CDR3 loop: CASSYAPDRPIPHEQFF. CDR3 sequence (DNA): TGTGCCAGCAGTTACGCCCCAGACAGACCTATCCCCCATGAGCAGTTCTTC.

A few counts support this clonotype. This chain uses TRBV23-1 with TRBJ2-3, with D hard to call. TRBV23-1 is an ORF for which the function is uncertain. Trimming removed 9 bases from V and 2 bases from J, with 18 bases in between. This CDR3 comprises 15 residues. The DNA for the CDR3 is TGCGCCAGTAGATGGGCGGCTGGGGACACAGATACGCAGTATTTT. It translates to CASRWAAGDTDTQYF.

This clonotype showed up many times. The chain joins TRBV20-1 to TRBJ2-3; TRBD1 is a possible D gene (7 bases). Trimming left V 5 bases short and J 5 bases short, with 14 bases between. Germline assignment: CDR1 DFQATT and CDR2 SNEGSKA (reference sequence). CDR3 length: 13 residues. CDR3 coding DNA: TGCAGTGCTCGGGGGACAGTTGGAGATACGCAGTATTTT. Encoded protein: CSARGTVGDTQYF.

At least ten counts were recorded for this clonotype. This chain links TRBV6-5 with TRBJ1-2; D unclear. Germline CDR1 is MNHEY and CDR2 is SVGAGI. V dropped 2 bases and J dropped 10 bases, with 11 bases sitting between them. CDR3 length: 12 amino acids. CDR3 nucleotides: TGTGCCAGCAGTTACGACTCCTTTGACTACACCTTC. Translating it yields CASSYDSFDYTF.

The gene calls are TRBV28 and TRBJ1-1; unclear D gene. The CDR3 is 14 amino acids. The V and J ends lost 3 bases and 1 base respectively, with 9 bases between them. Germline V gives CDR1 MDHEN, CDR2 SYDVKM. The CDR3 is CASSFGSKNTEAFF. As DNA, the CDR3 is TGTGCCAGCAGTTTCGGCAGTAAGAACACTGAAGCTTTCTTT.

This clonotype has a count of ten or more. This chain joins TRBV3-1 and TRBJ2-2; D perhaps matches TRBD2 (5 bases). The length of the CDR3 is 15 residues. Trimming removed 3 bases at V and 0 bases at J, with 8 bases between. Germline CDR1 and CDR2: LGHDT and YNNKEL (reference sequence). This CDR3 reads CASSQRVANTGELFF. CDR3 DNA: TGTGCCAGCAGCCAGCGGGTCGCGAACACCGGGGAGCTGTTTTTT.

The genes are TRBV24-1 and TRBJ2-5, with 7 bases aligning to TRBD1. V trimming: 4 bases; J trimming: 5 bases; junction bases outside the gene matches: 15. Germline assignment: CDR1 KGHDR and CDR2 SFDVKD. The CDR3 consists of 17 residues. In DNA form, the CDR3 reads TGTGCCACCAGTGACAACATAAGGGGGCAGGGAAATGAGACCCAGTACTTC. Its protein is CATSDNIRGQGNETQYF.